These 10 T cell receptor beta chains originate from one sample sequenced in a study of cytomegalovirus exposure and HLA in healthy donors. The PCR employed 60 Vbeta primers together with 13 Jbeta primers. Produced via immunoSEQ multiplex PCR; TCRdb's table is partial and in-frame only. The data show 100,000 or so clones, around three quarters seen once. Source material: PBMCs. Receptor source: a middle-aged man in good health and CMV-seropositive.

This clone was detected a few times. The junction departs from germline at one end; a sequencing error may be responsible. This CDR3 is CASSLSGTSSHNEQFF. The CDR3 DNA follows: TGTGCCAGCAGCTTAAGCGGGACATCCTCCCACAATGAGCAGTTCTTC. The V gene is TRBV11-1, the J gene TRBJ2-1, with TRBD2 as a possible D gene (7 bases). The CDR3 is made up of 16 amino acids. The germline gives CDR1 SGHAT, CDR2 FQDESV (reference sequence).

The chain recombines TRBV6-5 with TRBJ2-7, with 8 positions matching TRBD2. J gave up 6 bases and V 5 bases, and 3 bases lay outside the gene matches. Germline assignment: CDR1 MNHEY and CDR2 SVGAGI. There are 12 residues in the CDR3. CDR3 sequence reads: CASSPLAGEQYF. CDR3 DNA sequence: TGTGCCAGCAGTCCTCTAGCGGGCGAGCAGTACTTC.

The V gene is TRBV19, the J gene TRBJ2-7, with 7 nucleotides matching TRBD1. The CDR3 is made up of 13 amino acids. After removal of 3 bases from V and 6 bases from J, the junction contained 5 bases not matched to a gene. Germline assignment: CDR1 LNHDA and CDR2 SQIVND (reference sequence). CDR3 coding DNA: TGTGCCAGTAGTATCGGGACAGCCGGCGAGCAGTACTTC. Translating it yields CASSIGTAGEQYF.

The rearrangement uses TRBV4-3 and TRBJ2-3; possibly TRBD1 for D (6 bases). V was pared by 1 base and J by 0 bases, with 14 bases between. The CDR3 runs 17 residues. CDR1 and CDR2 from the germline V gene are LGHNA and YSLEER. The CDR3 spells CASSQGGQVYSTDTQYF. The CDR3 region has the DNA TGCGCCAGCAGCCAAGGGGGGCAGGTCTATAGCACAGATACGCAGTATTTT.

The CDR3 is CASSIVGAPNEKLFF. The DNA for the CDR3 is TGTGCCAGTAGTATAGTTGGGGCGCCTAATGAAAAACTGTTTTTT. J is TRBJ1-4 and V is TRBV19; tentative D call: TRBD1 (5 bases). The germline CDR1 and CDR2 sequences are LNHDA and SQIVND (reference sequence). Trimming cost V 1 base and J 3 bases, with 9 bases left between them. CDR3 length equals 15 residues.

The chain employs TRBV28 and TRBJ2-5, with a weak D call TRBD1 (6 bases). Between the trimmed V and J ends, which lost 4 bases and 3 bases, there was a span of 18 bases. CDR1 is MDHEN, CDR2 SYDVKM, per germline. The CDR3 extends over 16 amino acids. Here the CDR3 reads CASSSAGAGLKETQYF. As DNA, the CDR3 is TGTGCCAGCAGTTCCGCAGGGGCCGGCCTAAAAGAGACCCAGTACTTC.

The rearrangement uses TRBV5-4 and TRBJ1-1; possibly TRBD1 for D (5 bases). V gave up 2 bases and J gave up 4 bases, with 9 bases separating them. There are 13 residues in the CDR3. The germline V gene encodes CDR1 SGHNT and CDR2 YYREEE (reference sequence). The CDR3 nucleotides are TGTGCCAGCAGCTTTTCGGGGGGCACTGAAGCTTTCTTT. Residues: CASSFSGGTEAFF.

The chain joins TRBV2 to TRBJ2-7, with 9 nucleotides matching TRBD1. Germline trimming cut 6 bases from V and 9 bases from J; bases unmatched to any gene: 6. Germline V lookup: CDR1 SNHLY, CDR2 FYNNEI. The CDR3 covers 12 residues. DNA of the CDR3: TGTGCCAGCAGGCGGGACAGGGACGCGCAGTACTTC. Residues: CASRRDRDAQYF.

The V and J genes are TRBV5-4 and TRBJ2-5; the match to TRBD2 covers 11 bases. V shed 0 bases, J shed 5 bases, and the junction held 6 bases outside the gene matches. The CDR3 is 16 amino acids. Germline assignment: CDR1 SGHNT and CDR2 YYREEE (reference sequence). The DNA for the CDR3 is TGTGCCAGCAGCTTGGGTAGCGGGGGGGGAATCGAGACCCAGTACTTC. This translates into CASSLGSGGGIETQYF. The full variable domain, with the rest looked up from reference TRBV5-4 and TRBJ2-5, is ETGVTQSPTHLIKTRGQQVTLRCSSQSGHNTVSWYQQALGQGPQFIFQYYREEENGRGNFPPRFSGLQFPNYSSELNVNALELDDSALYLCASSLGSGGGIETQYFGPGTRLLVL.

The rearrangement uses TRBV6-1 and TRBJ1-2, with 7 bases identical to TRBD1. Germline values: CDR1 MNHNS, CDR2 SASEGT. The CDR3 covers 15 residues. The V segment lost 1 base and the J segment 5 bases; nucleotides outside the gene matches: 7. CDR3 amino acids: CASSEEAGGRYGYTF. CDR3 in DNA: TGTGCCAGCAGTGAAGAGGCAGGGGGTCGGTATGGCTACACCTTC.